The 16 T cell receptor beta chains listed next were all sequenced from one sample in a study of shared clonotypes between healthy human individuals. Sequenced by immunoSEQ multiplex PCR; TCRdb stores in-frame clones only, minus some. Of about 490,000 clones listed, roughly 85% are singletons. What was sequenced was PBMCs. These TCRs come from a woman in her 40s in good health. Some clones in this sample may be carry-over from other donors' samples.

V and J are TRBV19 and TRBJ2-7; TRBD1 is a possible D gene (6 bases). The ends were cut back, 5 bases at V and 2 bases at J, with 28 bases in the middle. Germline V gene data show CDR1 as LNHDA and CDR2 as SQIVND (reference sequence). This CDR3 spans 19 amino acids. CDR3 coding DNA: TGTGCCAGTAGTCACTCAAAATCAGACAGGCTGATCATTACCTACGAGCAGTACTTC. It specifies CASSHSKSDRLIITYEQYF.

V is TRBV19 and J is TRBJ2-1, with D tentatively TRBD1 or TRBD2 (5 bases each). Germline V gives CDR1 LNHDA, CDR2 SQIVND (reference sequence). Trimming took 3 bases from V and 3 from J, leaving 12 bases between them. This CDR3 contains 15 residues. The CDR3 coding sequence is TGTGCCAGTAGTATGAGGGGCGAGGGCTACAATGAGCAGTTCTTC. Protein product: CASSMRGEGYNEQFF.

The chain carries TRBV9 and TRBJ1-2, with D perhaps TRBD1 (5 bases). Germline lookup yields CDR1 SGDLS and CDR2 YYNGEE. This CDR3 contains 15 residues. The V end lost 3 bases, the J end lost 0 bases, and 12 bases lay between the germline ends. CDR3 nucleotides: TGTGCCAGCAGCGGGGCAGGGATAGCTAACTATGGCTACACCTTC. It specifies CASSGAGIANYGYTF.

This chain connects TRBV6-1 to TRBJ2-3, with a weak D call TRBD2 (6 bases). Germline CDR1 MNHNS, CDR2 SASEGT. There are 14 residues in the CDR3. V lost 8 bases and J 3 bases, leaving 15 bases between the germline ends. The CDR3 reads CASGGDSETDTQYF. Written as DNA, the CDR3 is TGTGCCAGCGGAGGGGACTCCGAGACAGATACGCAGTATTTT.

As to this clone: The identical CDR3 is also encoded by other nucleotide sequences in the sample. This chain uses TRBV30 with TRBJ2-5; D is perhaps TRBD1 or TRBD2 (5 bases each). The CDR3 length is 17 residues. Trimming removed 0 bases at V and 0 bases at J, with 17 bases between. Germline V gives CDR1 GTSNPN, CDR2 SVGIG (reference sequence). CDR3 bases: TGTGCCTGGAGTGTACCCCGCCCGGGGCAGTACCAAGAGACCCAGTACTTC. The encoded protein is CAWSVPRPGQYQETQYF.

This chain joins TRBV5-5 and TRBJ2-5; the D gene could be TRBD1 or TRBD2 (5 bases each). V gave up 3 bases and J gave up 5 bases, with 14 bases separating them. In germline, CDR1 is SGHKS, CDR2 YYEKEE (reference sequence). The CDR3 totals 14 residues. Written as DNA, the CDR3 is TGTGCCAGCAGCTCAGACTGGGGGATGGAGACCCAGTACTTC. Its protein product is CASSSDWGMETQYF. The whole variable domain, remainder taken from reference TRBV5-5 and TRBJ2-5, is DAGVTQSPTHLIKTRGQQVTLRCSPISGHKSVSWYQQVLGQGPQFIFQYYEKEERGRGNFPDRFSARQFPNYSSELNVNALLLGDSALYLCASSSDWGMETQYFGPGTRLLVL.

This chain links TRBV2 with TRBJ2-1, with D possibly being TRBD2 (5 bases). The CDR3 has 13 residues. V was pared by 7 bases and J by 7 bases, with 14 bases between. Germline V gene lookup returns CDR1 SNHLY and CDR2 FYNNEI. Here the CDR3 DNA reads TGTGCCAGCATGCGGGTCAGCCGAAATGAGCAGTTCTTC. Translated: CASMRVSRNEQFF. The full variable domain, rest sourced from reference TRBV2 and TRBJ2-1, is EPEVTQTPSHQVTQMGQEVILRCVPISNHLYFYWYRQILGQKVEFLVSFYNNEISEKSEIFDDQFSVERPDGSNFTLKIRSTKLEDSAMYFCASMRVSRNEQFFGPGTRLTVL.

Comments on this clone: This CDR3 is also generated by other DNA sequences in the sample. V usage is TRBV18 and J usage is TRBJ1-5; D is unclear. The germline V gene encodes CDR1 KGHSH and CDR2 LQKENI. This CDR3 contains 12 residues. The V gene lost 3 bases and the J gene lost 3 bases, with 3 bases spanning the gap. The CDR3 protein is CASSPVNQPQHF. The CDR3 nucleotides are TGTGCCAGCTCACCCGTCAATCAGCCCCAGCATTTT.

The chain combines TRBV5-4 with TRBJ2-5; a weak D match, TRBD2 (5 bases). Trimming took 2 bases from V and 3 from J, leaving 11 bases between them. The CDR3 spans 14 residues. Germline loops: CDR1 SGHNT, CDR2 YYREEE (reference sequence). Here the CDR3 DNA reads TGTGCCAGCAGCTTAGGTTTCGGGGAAGAGACCCAGTACTTC. It translates to CASSLGFGEETQYF. Combining the CDR3 with reference TRBV5-4 and TRBJ2-5 gives the whole variable domain ETGVTQSPTHLIKTRGQQVTLRCSSQSGHNTVSWYQQALGQGPQFIFQYYREEENGRGNFPPRFSGLQFPNYSSELNVNALELDDSALYLCASSLGFGEETQYFGPGTRLLVL.

Only one count was recorded for this clone. The chain links TRBV5-1 to TRBJ2-1, with 9 bases fitting TRBD2. The CDR3 extends over 16 amino acids. Germline trimming cut 4 bases from V and 7 bases from J; bases unmatched to any gene: 12. CDR1 and CDR2 from the germline V gene are SGHRS and YFSETQ. CDR3 sequence: CASSPYSGLAGNEQFF. The DNA of the CDR3 is TGCGCCAGCAGCCCGTACTCGGGACTAGCTGGGAATGAGCAGTTCTTC.

This chain links TRBV29-1 with TRBJ1-1, with TRBD1 as a possible D gene (6 bases). CDR1 is SQVTM and CDR2 is ANQGSEA in the germline V gene. The ends were cut back, 3 bases at V and 4 bases at J, with 9 bases in the middle. This CDR3 has 12 amino acids. The CDR3 spells CSVEWGRTEAFF. CDR3 bases: TGCAGCGTTGAGTGGGGGCGCACTGAAGCTTTCTTT.

The rearrangement uses TRBV7-9 and TRBJ2-7; tentatively, D is TRBD2 (6 bases). CDR3 size: 17 residues. With 5 bases removed from V and 1 base from J, the gap between germline ends came to 21 bases. Germline CDR1 SEHNR, CDR2 FQNEAQ (reference sequence). The CDR3 loop is CASSQGMGRGLSYEQYF. The CDR3 DNA sequence: TGTGCCAGCAGCCAAGGGATGGGGCGGGGCCTTTCCTACGAGCAGTACTTC.

The chain links TRBV5-4 to TRBJ2-1; TRBD2 matches 14 bases. Germline-derived CDR1 and CDR2 are SGHNT and YYREEE (reference sequence). The CDR3 has 18 residues. After removal of 4 bases from V and 2 bases from J, the junction contained 8 bases not matched to a gene. This chain's CDR3 is CASSRGTSGRSTYNEQFF. DNA for the CDR3: TGTGCCAGCAGCCGTGGGACTAGCGGGAGATCTACCTACAATGAGCAGTTCTTC. Full variable domain (remainder filled in from reference TRBV5-4 and TRBJ2-1): ETGVTQSPTHLIKTRGQQVTLRCSSQSGHNTVSWYQQALGQGPQFIFQYYREEENGRGNFPPRFSGLQFPNYSSELNVNALELDDSALYLCASSRGTSGRSTYNEQFFGPGTRLTVL.

A word on this clone: Distinct nucleotide sequences in the sample also encode this CDR3. The rearrangement uses TRBV7-8 and TRBJ2-5; TRBD1 or TRBD2 may be the D gene (5 bases each). V shed 5 bases and J shed 2 bases, with 12 bases lying between them. Germline loops: CDR1 SGHVS, CDR2 FQNEAQ. The CDR3 covers 14 residues. The CDR3 DNA is TGTGCCAGCAGCCTCGGGACGGTTCAAGAGACCCAGTACTTC. Protein product: CASSLGTVQETQYF.

The chain carries TRBV19 and TRBJ2-2; TRBD2 is a possible D gene (6 bases). The germline CDR1 and CDR2 sequences are LNHDA and SQIVND (reference sequence). The CDR3 spans 14 residues. The CDR3 sequence: CATSIPPPTGELFF. The CDR3 DNA reads as TGTGCGACTAGTATACCCCCCCCCACCGGGGAGCTGTTTTTT.

The chain is built from TRBV7-6 and TRBJ2-1; no clear D gene. Germline-derived CDR1 and CDR2 are SGHVS and FNYEAQ. This CDR3 region has 12 residues. Trimming cost V 5 bases and J 1 base, with 3 bases left between them. The CDR3 reads CASSKSYNEQFF. CDR3 bases: TGTGCCAGCAGCAAGTCCTACAATGAGCAGTTCTTC.